Listed below are T cell receptor beta chains from one sample, sequenced in a study. TCRdb used MiXCR to reprocess the RT-PCR reads, holding one entry per CDR3 protein. The data contain 550,000 to 750,000 distinct CDR3 sequences, about 14% of them singletons. The sequencing sample was made of memory CD4+ T cells from blood. These receptors were collected from a female donor in good health, serving as a healthy control. CDR3s include the opening cysteine and the closing phenylalanine or tryptophan. D genes are given only for firm matches. Some rows mark clone size as missing; the rest say once, few, many or name a class of expanded clone.

>many|TRBV20-1|-|TRBJ1-2
TGCAGTGCTAGAGACCCACGGACTGATGGCTACACCTTC
CSARDPRTDGYTF
>few|TRBV5-1|TRBD2|TRBJ2-3
TGCGCCAGCAGTTCGGGTCGTAGCGGGGGTTTGACAGATACGCAGTATTTT
CASSSGRSGGLTDTQYF
>few|TRBV30|-|TRBJ2-1
TGTGCCTGGAATGCCGGGAGCTCCTACAATGAGCAGTTCTTC
CAWNAGSSYNEQFF
>-|TRBV5-1|TRBD2|TRBJ2-6
TGCGCCAGCAGCTTGGAAGCGGGAGTACCTGGGGCCAACGTCCTGACTTTC
CASSLEAGVPGANVLTF
>many|TRBV4-2|TRBD2|TRBJ2-7
TGTGCCAGCAGCCGAGCCCCAGGGACTAGCGGGAGTTACGAGCAGTACTTC
CASSRAPGTSGSYEQYF
>-|TRBV6-5|-|TRBJ2-1
TGTGCCAGCACCGGACAATCCGGGGCCAATGAGCAGTTCTTC
CASTGQSGANEQFF
>few|TRBV6-5|-|TRBJ1-5
TGTGCCAGCAGTTATGGGGAGGAACAGCCCCAGCATTTT
CASSYGEEQPQHF
>many|TRBV29-1|TRBD1|TRBJ1-1
TGCAGCGTTGCCAAACAGGGGGACACTGAAGCTTTCTTT
CSVAKQGDTEAFF
>many|TRBV6-1|TRBD2|TRBJ2-7
TGTGCCAGCAGGGGACTAGCGGGAGATTACGAGCAGTACTTC
CASRGLAGDYEQYF
>many|TRBV20-1|TRBD2|TRBJ2-7
TGCAGTGCTAGAGATGCGGCGGGAGGGTTTTTTGAGCAGTACTTC
CSARDAAGGFFEQYF
>-|TRBV9|TRBD2|TRBJ2-3
TGTGCCAGCGGACTAGCCAGCACAGATACGCAGTATTTT
CASGLASTDTQYF
>few|TRBV5-1|TRBD2|TRBJ2-3
TGCGCCAGCAGCTCAGTGACTAGCGGGGCAGATACGCAGTATTTT
CASSSVTSGADTQYF
>-|TRBV6-5|TRBD1|TRBJ1-2
TGTGCCAGCAGACGGGACAGGTCCTCTTGGGGCTACACCTTC
CASRRDRSSWGYTF
>few|TRBV18|TRBD1|TRBJ1-2
TGTGCCAGCTCACCTAATAGTCTAGGGACAGGGCGTTTGGACTATGGCTACACCTTC
CASSPNSLGTGRLDYGYTF